The next 19 T cell receptor beta chains were all read from a single sample in a study of cytomegalovirus exposure and HLA in healthy donors. Primers: 60 Vbeta forward and 13 Jbeta reverse. Profiling relied on immunoSEQ multiplex PCR, and the TCRdb table lists in-frame clones only, not all of them. Of under 200,000 clones detected, roughly 74% appear once; the ten largest clones hold around 4.6%. Specimen: PBMCs. The receptors were gathered from a male donor in good health and CMV-seronegative.

The chain links TRBV6-4 to TRBJ1-4, with D possibly matching TRBD1 (5 bases). This CDR3 has 15 amino acids. The germline gives CDR1 MRHNA, CDR2 SNTAGT. Trimming took off 7 bases at V and 3 bases at J, with 15 bases between the two ends. The CDR3 bases are TGTGCCAGCACAAATTCAGTGGGGCCTAATGAAAAACTGTTTTTT. Protein product: CASTNSVGPNEKLFF.

The chain employs TRBV27 and TRBJ2-7; 7 nucleotides match TRBD2. V shed 6 bases and J 2 bases; nucleotides not matched to a gene: 1. Looked up from germline, CDR1 is MNHEY and CDR2 is SMNVEV (reference sequence). The CDR3 is 12 residues long. The CDR3 DNA sequence: TGTGCCAGCAGGGGGGGGGCCTACGAGCAGTACTTC. Its translation: CASRGGAYEQYF.

The V call is TRBV6-7, the J call TRBJ1-2; D unclear. TRBV6-7 counts as an open reading frame of uncertain function. This CDR3 region has 17 residues. Deletions cut 0 bases from V and 6 bases from J, with 20 bases between. DNA of the CDR3: TGTGCCAGCAGTTACTCGATCCAGCGCGGTGTCCACGATGGCTACACCTTC. Translating gives CASSYSIQRGVHDGYTF.

The chain is built from TRBV30 and TRBJ1-2, with D maybe TRBD1 (5 bases). CDR3 length: 11 amino acids. V gave up 4 bases and J gave up 7 bases, with 10 bases separating them. CDR1 GTSNPN and CDR2 SVGIG come from the germline V gene (reference sequence). CDR3 sequence reads: CAWIQGGGYTF. The CDR3 coding sequence is TGTGCCTGGATCCAGGGCGGTGGCTACACCTTC. The variable domain in full, with the rest retrieved from reference TRBV30 and TRBJ1-2, is SQTIHQWPATLVQPVGSPLSLECTVEGTSNPNLYWYRQAAGRGLQLLFYSVGIGQISSEVPQNLSASRPQDRQFILSSKKLLLSDSGFYLCAWIQGGGYTFGSGTRLTVV.

J is TRBJ2-3 and V is TRBV9, with 7 bases aligning to TRBD1. Per the germline V gene, CDR1 is SGDLS and CDR2 is YYNGEE. With 0 bases clipped from V and 5 bases from J, the junction kept 3 bases outside the gene matches. This CDR3 region has 14 residues. Here the CDR3 DNA reads TGTGCCAGCAGCGTAGAGGGGGCCGAAGATACGCAGTATTTT. Translation: CASSVEGAEDTQYF.

V usage is TRBV7-3 and J usage is TRBJ2-5; TRBD1 aligns across 8 bases. Germline values: CDR1 SGHTA, CDR2 FQGTGA. The V and J ends lost 6 bases and 2 bases, in that order; junction bases with no gene match: 2. The length of the CDR3 is 13 residues. The CDR3 sequence: CASSRDRQETQYF. The CDR3 bases are TGTGCCAGCAGTCGGGACAGGCAAGAGACCCAGTACTTC.

The V call is TRBV7-8, the J call TRBJ2-2, with D possibly matching TRBD2 (5 bases). The CDR3 sequence is 13 residues long. Deletions cut 4 bases from V and 5 bases from J, with 8 bases between. CDR1 and CDR2 (germline): SGHVS, FQNEAQ. DNA for the CDR3: TGTGCCAGCAGCTGGACTCCAACCGGGGAGCTGTTTTTT. This gives the protein CASSWTPTGELFF.

To note about this clone: The junction departs from germline at one end; a sequencing error may be responsible. The chain couples TRBV7-9 to TRBJ2-1, with a tentative D call TRBD1 (5 bases). Germline V gene data show CDR1 as SEHNR and CDR2 as FQNEAQ (reference sequence). This CDR3 spans 12 amino acids. The CDR3 DNA follows: TGTTCCAGCAGCTTAGCCTCAGGGGAGCAGTTCTTC. It yields the protein CSSSLASGEQFF.

Comments on this clone: Other nucleotide sequences in the sample specify the same CDR3. V gene TRBV5-4 combines with J gene TRBJ1-1; D is unclear. CDR3 length: 12 amino acids. CDR1 and CDR2 from the germline V gene are SGHNT and YYREEE (reference sequence). The germline V and J ends were trimmed by 4 bases and 6 bases, with 10 bases remaining between them. CDR3 protein: CASSGQTSEAFF. The DNA of the CDR3 is TGTGCCAGCAGCGGGCAGACCTCTGAAGCTTTCTTT.

In this sample, this clone turned up once. The rearrangement links TRBV5-1 to TRBJ1-1, with a possible D match to TRBD1 (5 bases). The CDR3 loop spans 14 amino acids. V gave up 0 bases and J gave up 5 bases, with 11 bases separating them. Germline V gene data show CDR1 as SGHRS and CDR2 as YFSETQ. The CDR3 protein is CASSLEGMGTEAFF. The CDR3 bases are TGCGCCAGCAGCTTGGAGGGGATGGGGACTGAAGCTTTCTTT.

This clone was seen more than once but under ten times. The rearrangement links TRBV30 to TRBJ2-6; a possible D gene is TRBD2 (5 bases). The CDR3 loop spans 16 amino acids. CDR1 is GTSNPN and CDR2 is SVGIG in the germline V gene (reference sequence). Trimming took 7 bases from V and 1 from J, leaving 17 bases between them. The CDR3 DNA follows: TGTGCCTCGACCCCCGGGAAATGGTCTGGGGCCAACGTCCTGACTTTC. This codes for CASTPGKWSGANVLTF.

The genes are TRBV11-2 and TRBJ2-5, with a possible D match to TRBD2 (6 bases). Deletions cut 1 base from V and 3 bases from J, with 12 bases between. The CDR3 sequence is 15 residues long. In germline, CDR1 is SGHAT, CDR2 FQNNGV. CDR3 nucleotide sequence: TGTGCCAGCAGCTTAGTCGTGGGGGGTGAAGAGACCCAGTACTTC. Its translation is CASSLVVGGEETQYF.

V and J are TRBV15 and TRBJ2-2; 9 nucleotides agree with TRBD2. Germline V gives CDR1 LNHNV, CDR2 YYDKDF (reference sequence). V lost 2 bases to trimming and J lost 0 bases; unmatched junction nucleotides: 10. The CDR3 is 19 residues long. CDR3 protein: CATSRTKRGVYSNTGELFF. The CDR3 region has the DNA TGTGCCACCAGCAGAACGAAGCGGGGGGTATACTCGAACACCGGGGAGCTGTTTTTT.

The chain carries TRBV5-6 and TRBJ1-2, with 8 bases that match TRBD1. The germline CDR1 and CDR2 sequences are SGHDT and YYEEEE. V lost 4 bases, J lost 4 bases, and 12 bases stayed unmatched. CDR3 length equals 16 residues. The CDR3 bases are TGTGCCAGCAGCCGATTATTGGACAGGGAGGGCTATGGCTACACCTTC. This gives the protein CASSRLLDREGYGYTF.

The V call is TRBV6-6, the J call TRBJ2-3; D is perhaps TRBD1 (5 bases). Trimming pared 2 bases from V and 1 base from J, leaving 7 bases between. Germline assignment: CDR1 MNHNY and CDR2 SVGAGI (reference sequence). The length of the CDR3 is 14 residues. In DNA, the CDR3 is TGTGCCAGCAGTTACGGGGCAGGCACAGATACGCAGTATTTT. Translating it yields CASSYGAGTDTQYF.

The chain carries TRBV2 and TRBJ2-1; a possible D gene is TRBD2 (5 bases). In germline, CDR1 is SNHLY, CDR2 FYNNEI. V lost 8 bases to trimming and J lost 4 bases, with 15 bases between them. CDR3 length: 14 residues. The CDR3: CASGLRTSYNEQFF. The CDR3 nucleotides read TGTGCCAGCGGCCTCAGGACTTCTTACAATGAGCAGTTCTTC.

CDR3 region: CASSQRWTGQETQYF. DNA for the CDR3: TGCGCCAGCAGCCAGCGGTGGACAGGGCAAGAGACCCAGTACTTC. The chain couples TRBV5-1 to TRBJ2-5, with 8 bases identical to TRBD1. With 4 bases clipped from V and 2 bases from J, the junction kept 7 bases outside the gene matches. CDR1 SGHRS and CDR2 YFSETQ come from the germline V gene. The CDR3 runs to 15 residues. Looking up the rest from reference TRBV5-1 and TRBJ2-5 gives the full variable domain: KAGVTQTPRYLIKTRGQQVTLSCSPISGHRSVSWYQQTPGQGLQFLFEYFSETQRNKGNFPGRFSGRQFSNSRSEMNVSTLELGDSALYLCASSQRWTGQETQYFGPGTRLLVL.

V is TRBV6-1 and J is TRBJ1-5; D unresolved. Germline-derived CDR1 and CDR2 are MNHNS and SASEGT. V dropped 2 bases and J dropped 4 bases, with 6 bases sitting between them. There are 13 residues in the CDR3. Written as DNA, the CDR3 is TGTGCCAGCAGTGAAATGGAGAATCAGCCCCAGCATTTT. Translating gives CASSEMENQPQHF.

This rearrangement joins TRBV29-1 to TRBJ2-1; 8 positions agree with TRBD1. This CDR3 has 15 residues. V lost 6 bases to trimming and J lost 0 bases; unmatched junction nucleotides: 7. The V gene's germline CDR1 is SQVTM and CDR2 ANQGSEA. In nucleotides, the CDR3 is TGCAGCGTCGGGACAGGACCGAGCTCCTACAATGAGCAGTTCTTC. This codes for CSVGTGPSSYNEQFF.